This TCR beta chain was captured in a study of CD8 T cells in ankylosing spondylitis. Study-level findings and limits: From matched ankylosing spondylitis synovial fluid, disease-linked clones were reportedly recovered at significantly enriched levels. A TCR beta motif of fewer than 10 highly homologous variants seemed to mark ankylosing spondylitis blood.

Making use of molecular barcodes, quantitative 5'-RACE generated TCR beta libraries. TCRdb re-analysed the 5' RACE reads in MiXCR, keeping a single row per CDR3 protein. Found here are some 70,000 distinct CDR3 sequences, 5.3% of them singletons; the top ten hold around 2.2%. This clonotype was seen a few times. Its antigen remains unidentified. V was pared by 6 bases and J by 0 bases, with 17 bases between. Germline CDR1 and CDR2: MNHNS and SASEGT. This CDR3 has 16 amino acids. The receptor's source is a male donor with ankylosing spondylitis or in good health (not recorded which). The sequenced sample consisted of blood, either unsorted or a sorted T cell fraction (not recorded which). V and J are TRBV6-1 and TRBJ1-1; D not certain. The CDR3 DNA reads as TGTGCCAGCAGCCCCCCCCCCCACCTCATGAACACTGAAGCTTTCTTT. Its protein is CASSPPPHLMNTEAFF.